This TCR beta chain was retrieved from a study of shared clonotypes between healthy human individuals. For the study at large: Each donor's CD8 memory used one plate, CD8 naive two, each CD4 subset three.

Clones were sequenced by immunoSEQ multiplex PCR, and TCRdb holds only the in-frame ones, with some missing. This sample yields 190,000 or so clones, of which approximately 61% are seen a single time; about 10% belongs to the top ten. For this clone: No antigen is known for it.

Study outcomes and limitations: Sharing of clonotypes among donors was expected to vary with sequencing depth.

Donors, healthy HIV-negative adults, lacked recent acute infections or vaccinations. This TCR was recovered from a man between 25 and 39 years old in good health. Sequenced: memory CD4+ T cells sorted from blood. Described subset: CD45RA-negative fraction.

CDR3 sequence: CASSWNPTGTRTGELFF. The DNA of the CDR3 is TGCGCCAGCAGCTGGAACCCGACAGGGACTCGGACCGGGGAGCTGTTTTTT. The chain combines TRBV5-1 with TRBJ2-2; a possible D gene is TRBD1 (7 bases). The germline gives CDR1 SGHRS, CDR2 YFSETQ. The V and J ends lost 3 bases and 5 bases respectively, with 20 bases between them. The CDR3 sequence is 17 residues long.